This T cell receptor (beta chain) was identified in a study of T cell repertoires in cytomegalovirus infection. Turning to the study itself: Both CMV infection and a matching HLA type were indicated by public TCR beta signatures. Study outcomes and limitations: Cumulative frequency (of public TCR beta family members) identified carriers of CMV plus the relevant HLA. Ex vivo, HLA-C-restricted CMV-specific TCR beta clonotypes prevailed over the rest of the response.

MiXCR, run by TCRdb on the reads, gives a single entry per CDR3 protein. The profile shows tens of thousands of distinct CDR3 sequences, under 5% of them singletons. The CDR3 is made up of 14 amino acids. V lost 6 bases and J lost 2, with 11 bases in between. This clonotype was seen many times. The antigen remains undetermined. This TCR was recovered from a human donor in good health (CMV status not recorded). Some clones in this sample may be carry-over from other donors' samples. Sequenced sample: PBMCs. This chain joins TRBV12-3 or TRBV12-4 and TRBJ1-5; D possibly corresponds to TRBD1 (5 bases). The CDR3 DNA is TGTGCCAGCAGGACCCAGGGTGGCAATCAGCCCCAGCATTTT. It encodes CASRTQGGNQPQHF.